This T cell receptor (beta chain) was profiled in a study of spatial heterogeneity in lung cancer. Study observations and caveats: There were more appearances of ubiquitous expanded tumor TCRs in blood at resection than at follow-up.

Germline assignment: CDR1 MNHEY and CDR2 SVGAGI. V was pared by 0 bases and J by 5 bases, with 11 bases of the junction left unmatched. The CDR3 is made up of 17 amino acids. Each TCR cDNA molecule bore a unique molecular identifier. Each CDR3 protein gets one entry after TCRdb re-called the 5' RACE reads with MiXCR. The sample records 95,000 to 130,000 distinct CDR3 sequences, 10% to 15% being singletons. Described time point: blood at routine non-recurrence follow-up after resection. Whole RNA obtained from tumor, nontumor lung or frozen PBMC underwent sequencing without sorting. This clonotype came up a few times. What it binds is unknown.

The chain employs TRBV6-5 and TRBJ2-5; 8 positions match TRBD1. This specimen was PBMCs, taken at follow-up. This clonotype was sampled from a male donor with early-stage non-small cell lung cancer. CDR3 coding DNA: TGTGCCAGCAGTTACTCTAGCCAGGGGGCGCGGGCGGAGACCCAGTACTTC. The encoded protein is CASSYSSQGARAETQYF.